This passage covers 17 T cell receptor beta chains from one sample sequenced in a study of a mutant IDH1 vaccine in newly diagnosed glioma. Sequencing was performed with immunoSEQ multiplex PCR; in TCRdb, only in-frame clones are kept and a portion is missing. Of nearly 55,000 clones in the sample, approximately 81% were seen once. Regarding time point: week 35, safety follow-up. Every vaccination contained 300 ug of the mutant IDH1 20-mer peptide and was paired with topical imiquimod. Antigen specificity for these receptors is unknown. The sequences come from PBMCs, collected from a glioma patient whose treatment included an IDH1 peptide vaccine. The receptor source for this set is a woman aged 18-29 years with glioma.

This sequence joins TRBV27 and TRBJ1-2; 10 bases are a match to TRBD1. The junction had 9 bases not matched to a gene; V was cut back by 3 bases and J by 8 bases. The CDR3 is made up of 15 amino acids. In germline, CDR1 is MNHEY, CDR2 SMNVEV (reference sequence). This chain's CDR3 is CASSFGQGERGGYTF. CDR3 DNA sequence: TGTGCCAGCAGTTTCGGACAGGGGGAGAGAGGAGGCTACACCTTC.

The genes are TRBV4-2 and TRBJ2-5, with 9 bases aligning to TRBD2. From germline, CDR1 is LGHNA and CDR2 YNFKEQ. V dropped 5 bases and J dropped 5; count of bases not matched to a gene: 9. The CDR3 consists of 15 residues. CDR3 in DNA: TGTGCCAGCAGCGTGACTAGCGGTCCCATGGAGACCCAGTACTTC. It codes for CASSVTSGPMETQYF.

The chain has TRBV25-1 and TRBJ1-2; D possibly corresponds to TRBD1 (5 bases). CDR3 length: 15 residues. Trimming stripped 3 bases from V and 5 bases from J, with 16 bases between. CDR1 is MGHDK, CDR2 SYGVNS, per germline. DNA for the CDR3: TGTGCCAGCAGTGAGGGGCCGGGGGTCGGGTATGGCTACACCTTC. Translating it yields CASSEGPGVGYGYTF.

The chain uses TRBV7-2 and TRBJ2-7; maybe TRBD1 (6 bases). The germline gives CDR1 SGHTA, CDR2 FQGNSA. The ends were cut back, 1 base at V and 5 bases at J, with 12 bases in the middle. The CDR3 has 14 residues. The CDR3 region has the DNA TGTGCCAGCAGCTTAGAACAGGGAATCAACGAGCAGTACTTC. Translation: CASSLEQGINEQYF. The whole variable domain, filled in from reference TRBV7-2 and TRBJ2-7, reads GAGVSQSPSNKVTEKGKDVELRCDPISGHTALYWYRQSLGQGLEFLIYFQGNSAPDKSGLPSDRFSAERTGGSVSTLTIQRTQQEDSAVYLCASSLEQGINEQYFGPGTRLTVT.

This chain links TRBV25-1 with TRBJ2-3; 9 nucleotides match TRBD1. This CDR3 spans 18 amino acids. From germline, CDR1 is MGHDK and CDR2 SYGVNS. V lost 4 bases to trimming and J lost 5 bases; unmatched junction nucleotides: 16. CDR3 nucleotides: TGTGCCAGCAGTGGACCAACTCTGAACAGGGGGCGTAGAGATACGCAGTATTTT. Residues: CASSGPTLNRGRRDTQYF.

The gene calls are TRBV5-4 and TRBJ2-3, with D perhaps matching TRBD2 (5 bases). V was cut by 7 bases and J by 5 bases, with 14 bases left in between. The CDR3 contains 13 residues. Germline CDR1 SGHNT, CDR2 YYREEE (reference sequence). CDR3 coding DNA: TGTGCCAGCGCACGAGGGTGGAAAGATACGCAGTATTTT. Its protein product is CASARGWKDTQYF.

This CDR3 reads CASSLGTGSTYEQYF. The DNA for the CDR3 is TGTGCCAGCAGCTTAGGAACAGGATCAACCTACGAGCAGTACTTC. J is TRBJ2-7 and V is TRBV11-2; the D gene is possibly TRBD1 (5 bases). V lost 1 base, J lost 2 bases, and 12 bases lay in between. The CDR3 covers 15 residues. The germline V gene encodes CDR1 SGHAT and CDR2 FQNNGV.

This clone is a singleton in its sample. This sequence joins TRBV6-1 and TRBJ2-7; D is unresolved. V was pared by 2 bases and J by 5 bases, with 7 bases between. This CDR3 has 12 amino acids. Germline loops: CDR1 MNHNS, CDR2 SASEGT. This chain's CDR3 is CASSESRNEQYF. The CDR3 bases are TGTGCCAGCAGTGAAAGTAGGAACGAGCAGTACTTC.

The chain uses TRBV19 and TRBJ2-7; the match to TRBD1 covers 7 bases. There are 14 residues in the CDR3. Germline CDR1 and CDR2: LNHDA and SQIVND (reference sequence). V lost 3 bases, J lost 3 bases, and 5 bases stayed unmatched. CDR3: CASSIKGQNYEQYF. The DNA for the CDR3 is TGTGCCAGTAGTATTAAGGGACAGAACTACGAGCAGTACTTC.

The rearrangement links TRBV7-3 to TRBJ1-1; D is uncertain. The germline V gene encodes CDR1 SGHTA and CDR2 FQGTGA. This CDR3 comprises 13 residues. The germline V and J ends were trimmed by 5 bases and 4 bases, with 11 bases remaining between them. DNA for the CDR3: TGTGCCAGCAGCCTCGGAGGCGGCACTGAAGCTTTCTTT. Translation gives CASSLGGGTEAFF.

The V gene is TRBV7-6, the J gene TRBJ1-2; D not resolved. The CDR3 is made up of 14 amino acids. Germline loops: CDR1 SGHVS, CDR2 FNYEAQ. The V gene lost 2 bases and the J gene lost 4 bases, with 11 bases spanning the gap. This CDR3 is CASSLIPRGYGYTF. CDR3 nucleotide sequence: TGTGCCAGCAGCTTAATCCCTCGGGGCTATGGCTACACCTTC. Combining the CDR3 with reference TRBV7-6 and TRBJ1-2 gives the whole variable domain GAGVSQSPRYKVTKRGQDVALRCDPISGHVSLYWYRQALGQGPEFLTYFNYEAQQDKSGLPNDRFSAERPEGSISTLTIQRTEQRDSAMYRCASSLIPRGYGYTFGSGTRLTVV.

The chain is built from TRBV5-1 and TRBJ1-2, with TRBD1 identical over 7 bases. Germline V gene sequence: CDR1 SGHRS, CDR2 YFSETQ. The J segment lost 8 bases and the V segment lost 5 bases, leaving 9 bases of the junction unmatched. This CDR3 has 13 amino acids. The CDR3 nucleotides read TGCGCCAGCAGTTTTAGACAGGGAAGAGGCTACACCTTC. Its protein product is CASSFRQGRGYTF.

This sequence joins TRBV30 and TRBJ1-2; perhaps TRBD1 as D (6 bases). This CDR3 spans 12 amino acids. Germline V CDR1 and CDR2: GTSNPN, SVGIG (reference sequence). V shed 2 bases and J shed 3 bases, with 7 bases lying between them. The CDR3 loop reads CAWSPGDYGYTF. The CDR3 nucleotides read TGTGCCTGGAGTCCAGGGGACTATGGCTACACCTTC.

The chain has TRBV4-2 and TRBJ2-7; TRBD2 aligns across 12 bases. Germline V gives CDR1 LGHNA, CDR2 YNFKEQ. The CDR3 totals 15 residues. V shed 0 bases, J shed 3 bases, and the junction held 0 bases outside the gene matches. The CDR3 nucleotides are TGTGCCAGCAGCCAAGAGACTAGCGGGAGCTACGAGCAGTACTTC. It translates to CASSQETSGSYEQYF.

The chain links TRBV5-1 to TRBJ2-3; D may match TRBD1 or TRBD2 (5 bases each). Germline assignment: CDR1 SGHRS and CDR2 YFSETQ. This CDR3 has 15 residues. Trimming cost V 4 bases and J 11 bases, with 23 bases left between them. DNA of the CDR3: TGCGCCAGCAGCATAGAACCAGGGACCCTCGGGGTGCAGTATTTT. Translated: CASSIEPGTLGVQYF.

The chain employs TRBV7-2 and TRBJ2-5; D possibly corresponds to TRBD2 (6 bases). CDR3 length: 15 residues. CDR1 is SGHTA, CDR2 FQGNSA, per germline. Trimming removed 1 base at V and 5 bases at J, with 14 bases between. The CDR3 is CASSLVGKGRETQYF. CDR3 DNA: TGTGCCAGCAGCTTAGTAGGCAAGGGGAGGGAGACCCAGTACTTC.

The chain recombines TRBV19 with TRBJ2-5, with a possible D match to TRBD1 (5 bases). CDR1 LNHDA and CDR2 SQIVND come from the germline V gene (reference sequence). The CDR3 sequence is 16 residues long. The V end lost 2 bases, the J end lost 3 bases, and 16 bases lay between the germline ends. The CDR3 nucleotides read TGTGCCAGTAGTATAATGGCAGGGTACAGGAAAGAGACCCAGTACTTC. It encodes CASSIMAGYRKETQYF.